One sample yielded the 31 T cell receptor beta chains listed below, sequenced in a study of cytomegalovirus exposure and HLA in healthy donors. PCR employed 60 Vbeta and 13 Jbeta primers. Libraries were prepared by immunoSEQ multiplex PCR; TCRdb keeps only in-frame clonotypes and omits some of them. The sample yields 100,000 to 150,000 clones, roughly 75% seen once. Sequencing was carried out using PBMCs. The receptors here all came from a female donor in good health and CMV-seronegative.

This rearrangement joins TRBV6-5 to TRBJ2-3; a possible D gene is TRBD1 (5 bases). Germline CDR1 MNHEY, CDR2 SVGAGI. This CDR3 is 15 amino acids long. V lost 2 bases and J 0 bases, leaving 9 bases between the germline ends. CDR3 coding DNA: TGTGCCAGCAGTTACGGGGCTTATAGCACAGATACGCAGTATTTT. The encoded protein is CASSYGAYSTDTQYF.

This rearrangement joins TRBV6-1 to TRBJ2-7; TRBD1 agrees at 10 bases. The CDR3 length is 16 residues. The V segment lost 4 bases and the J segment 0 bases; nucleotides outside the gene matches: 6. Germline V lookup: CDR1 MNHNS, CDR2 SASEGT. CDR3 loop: CASSALGQGSSYEQYF. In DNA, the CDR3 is TGTGCCAGCAGTGCTTTGGGACAGGGGAGCTCCTACGAGCAGTACTTC.

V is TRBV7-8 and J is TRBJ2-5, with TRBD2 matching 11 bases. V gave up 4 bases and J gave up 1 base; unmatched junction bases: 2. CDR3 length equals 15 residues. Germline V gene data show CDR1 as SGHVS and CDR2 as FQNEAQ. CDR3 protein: CASSSGLAVQETQYF. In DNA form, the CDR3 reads TGTGCCAGCAGCTCGGGACTAGCGGTCCAAGAGACCCAGTACTTC.

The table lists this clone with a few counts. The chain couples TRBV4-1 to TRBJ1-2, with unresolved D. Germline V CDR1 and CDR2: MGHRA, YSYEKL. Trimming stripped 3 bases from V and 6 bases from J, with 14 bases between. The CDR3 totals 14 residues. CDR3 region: CASSHREWSDGYTF. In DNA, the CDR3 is TGCGCCAGCAGCCACAGAGAGTGGAGCGATGGCTACACCTTC.

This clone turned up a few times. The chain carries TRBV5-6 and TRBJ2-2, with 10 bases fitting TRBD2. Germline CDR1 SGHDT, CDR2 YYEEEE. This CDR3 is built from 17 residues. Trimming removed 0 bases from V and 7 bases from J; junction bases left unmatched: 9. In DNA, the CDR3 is TGTGCCAGCAGCTTGGATAGCCTAGCGGGAGCTATCGGGGAGCTGTTTTTT. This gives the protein CASSLDSLAGAIGELFF.

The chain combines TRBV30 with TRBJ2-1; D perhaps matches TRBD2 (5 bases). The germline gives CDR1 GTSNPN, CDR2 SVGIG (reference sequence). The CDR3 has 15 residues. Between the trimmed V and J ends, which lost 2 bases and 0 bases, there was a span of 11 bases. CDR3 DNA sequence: TGTGCCTGGAGTTCCAGCGGACTCTCCTACAATGAGCAGTTCTTC. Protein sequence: CAWSSSGLSYNEQFF. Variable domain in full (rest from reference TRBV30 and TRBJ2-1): SQTIHQWPATLVQPVGSPLSLECTVEGTSNPNLYWYRQAAGRGLQLLFYSVGIGQISSEVPQNLSASRPQDRQFILSSKKLLLSDSGFYLCAWSSSGLSYNEQFFGPGTRLTVL.

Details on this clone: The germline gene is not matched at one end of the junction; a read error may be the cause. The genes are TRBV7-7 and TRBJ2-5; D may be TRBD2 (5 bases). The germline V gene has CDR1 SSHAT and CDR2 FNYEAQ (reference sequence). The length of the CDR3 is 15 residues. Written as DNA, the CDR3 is TGTGCTAGCAGCTTGAACGCCCGAGGGAGAGAGACCCAGTACTTC. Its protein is CASSLNARGRETQYF.

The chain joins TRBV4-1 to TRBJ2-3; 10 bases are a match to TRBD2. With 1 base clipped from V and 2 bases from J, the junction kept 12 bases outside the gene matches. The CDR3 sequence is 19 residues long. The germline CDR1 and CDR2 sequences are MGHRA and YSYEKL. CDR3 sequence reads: CASSQGLLASGGITDTQYF. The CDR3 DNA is TGCGCCAGCAGCCAAGGGCTTCTGGCTAGCGGGGGAATCACAGATACGCAGTATTTT.

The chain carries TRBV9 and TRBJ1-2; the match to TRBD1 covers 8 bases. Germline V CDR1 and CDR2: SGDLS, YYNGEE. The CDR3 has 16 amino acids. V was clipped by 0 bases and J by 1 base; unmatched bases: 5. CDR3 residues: CASSVGGTGNNYGYTF. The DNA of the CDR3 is TGTGCCAGCAGCGTAGGAGGGACAGGAAATAACTATGGCTACACCTTC.

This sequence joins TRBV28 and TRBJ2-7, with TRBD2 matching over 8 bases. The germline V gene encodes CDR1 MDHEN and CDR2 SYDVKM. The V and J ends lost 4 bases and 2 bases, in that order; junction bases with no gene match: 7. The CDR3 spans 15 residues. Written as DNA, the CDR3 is TGTGCCAGCAGTTCGGCGGGCGGGGGGACCTACGAGCAGTACTTC. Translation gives CASSSAGGGTYEQYF. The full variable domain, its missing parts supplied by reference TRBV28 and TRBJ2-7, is DVKVTQSSRYLVKRTGEKVFLECVQDMDHENMFWYRQDPGLGLRLIYFSYDVKMKEKGDIPEGYSVSREKKERFSLILESASTNQTSMYLCASSSAGGGTYEQYFGPGTRLTVT.

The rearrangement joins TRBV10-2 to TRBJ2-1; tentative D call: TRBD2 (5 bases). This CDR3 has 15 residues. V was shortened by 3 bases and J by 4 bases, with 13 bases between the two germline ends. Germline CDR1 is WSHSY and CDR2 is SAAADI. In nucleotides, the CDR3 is TGCGCCAGCAGTGAAATCCTAGGGAGATACAATGAGCAGTTCTTC. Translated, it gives CASSEILGRYNEQFF.

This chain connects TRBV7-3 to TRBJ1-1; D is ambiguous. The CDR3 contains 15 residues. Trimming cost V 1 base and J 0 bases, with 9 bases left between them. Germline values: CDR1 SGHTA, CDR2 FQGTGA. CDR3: CASSLNGRMNTEAFF. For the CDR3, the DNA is TGTGCCAGCAGCTTAAATGGCAGGATGAACACTGAAGCTTTCTTT.

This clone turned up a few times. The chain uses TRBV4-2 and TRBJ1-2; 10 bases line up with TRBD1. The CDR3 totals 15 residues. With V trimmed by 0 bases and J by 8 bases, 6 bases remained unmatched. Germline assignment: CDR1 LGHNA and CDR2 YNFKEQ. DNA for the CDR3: TGTGCCAGCAGCCAAGATAGGGACAGGGGCCCGGGCTACACCTTC. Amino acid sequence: CASSQDRDRGPGYTF.

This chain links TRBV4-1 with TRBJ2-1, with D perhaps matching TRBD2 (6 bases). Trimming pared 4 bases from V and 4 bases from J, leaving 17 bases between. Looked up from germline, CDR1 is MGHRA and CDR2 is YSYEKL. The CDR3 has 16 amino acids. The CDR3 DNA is TGCGCCAGCAGCCGCCTATCCAACGGGGGATACAATGAGCAGTTCTTC. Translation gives CASSRLSNGGYNEQFF.

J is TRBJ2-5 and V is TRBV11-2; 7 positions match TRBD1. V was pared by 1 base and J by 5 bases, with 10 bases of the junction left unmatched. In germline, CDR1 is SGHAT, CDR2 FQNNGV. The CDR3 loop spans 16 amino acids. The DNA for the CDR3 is TGTGCCAGCAGCTTAGGGTCCCCAGGGGGTTGGGAGACCCAGTACTTC. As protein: CASSLGSPGGWETQYF.

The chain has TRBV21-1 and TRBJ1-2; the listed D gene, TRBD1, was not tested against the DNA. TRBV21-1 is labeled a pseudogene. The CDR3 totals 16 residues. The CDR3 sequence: CAIPGKWTGLGYGYTF. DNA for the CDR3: TGTGCCATTCCAGGGAAGTGGACAGGGCTGGGCTATGGCTACACCTTC.

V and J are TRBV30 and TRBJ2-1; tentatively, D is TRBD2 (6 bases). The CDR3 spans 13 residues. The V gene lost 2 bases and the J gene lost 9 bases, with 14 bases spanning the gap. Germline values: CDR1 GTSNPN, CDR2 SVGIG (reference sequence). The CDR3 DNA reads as TGTGCCTGGAGTTGGGGGACTTTCGGTGAGCAGTTCTTC. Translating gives CAWSWGTFGEQFF.

CDR3: CASSLGQGEYYGYTF. CDR3 coding DNA: TGCGCCAGCAGCCTGGGACAGGGGGAATACTATGGCTACACCTTC. This sequence joins TRBV5-1 and TRBJ1-2; TRBD1 matches 11 bases. Unmatched junction bases numbered 5, after V lost 4 bases and J lost 3 bases. This CDR3 region has 15 residues. CDR1 and CDR2 (germline): SGHRS, YFSETQ.

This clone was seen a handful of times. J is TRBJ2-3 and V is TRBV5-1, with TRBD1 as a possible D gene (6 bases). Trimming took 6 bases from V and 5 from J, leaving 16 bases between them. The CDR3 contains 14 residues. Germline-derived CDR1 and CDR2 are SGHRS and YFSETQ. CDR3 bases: TGCGCCAGCAACATGGCAGGGGATGGAGATACGCAGTATTTT. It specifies CASNMAGDGDTQYF.

CDR3 in amino acids: CSVAGQVNEKLFF. The CDR3, as DNA: TGCAGCGTCGCTGGACAGGTTAATGAAAAACTGTTTTTT. The chain links TRBV29-1 to TRBJ1-4, with 7 bases aligning to TRBD1. The CDR3 runs 13 residues. Germline CDR1 SQVTM, CDR2 ANQGSEA. With V trimmed by 6 bases and J by 4 bases, 5 bases remained unmatched. Based on the CDR3 plus reference TRBV29-1 and TRBJ1-4, the full variable domain is SAVISQKPSRDICQRGTSLTIQCQVDSQVTMMFWYRQQPGQSLTLIATANQGSEATYESGFVIDKFPISRPNLTFSTLTVSNMSPEDSSIYLCSVAGQVNEKLFFGSGTQLSVL.

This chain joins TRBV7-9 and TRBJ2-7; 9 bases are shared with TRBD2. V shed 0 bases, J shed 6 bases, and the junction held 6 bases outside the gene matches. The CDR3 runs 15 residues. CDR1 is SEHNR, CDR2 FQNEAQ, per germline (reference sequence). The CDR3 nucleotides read TGTGCCAGCAGCTTAGCCCAAGCGGGAGGTGGCGAGCAGTACTTC. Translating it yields CASSLAQAGGGEQYF.

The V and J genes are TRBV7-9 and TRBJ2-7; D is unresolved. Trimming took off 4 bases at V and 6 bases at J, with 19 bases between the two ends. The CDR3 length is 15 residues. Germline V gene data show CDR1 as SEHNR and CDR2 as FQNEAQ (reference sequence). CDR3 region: CASSSTPPLPGEQYF. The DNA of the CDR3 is TGTGCCAGCAGCTCTACCCCCCCGCTCCCAGGCGAGCAGTACTTC.

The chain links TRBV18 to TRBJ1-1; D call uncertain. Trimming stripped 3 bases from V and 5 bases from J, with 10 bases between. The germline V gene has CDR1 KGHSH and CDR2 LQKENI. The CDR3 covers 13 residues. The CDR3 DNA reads TGTGCCAGCTCACCTCCAGTCATAACTGAAGCTTTCTTT. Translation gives CASSPPVITEAFF.

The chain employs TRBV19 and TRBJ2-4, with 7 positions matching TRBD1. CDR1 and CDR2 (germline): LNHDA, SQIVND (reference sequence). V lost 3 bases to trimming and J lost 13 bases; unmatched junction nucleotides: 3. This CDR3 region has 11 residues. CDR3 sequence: CASSIDRVQYF. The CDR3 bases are TGTGCCAGTAGTATTGACAGGGTACAGTACTTC. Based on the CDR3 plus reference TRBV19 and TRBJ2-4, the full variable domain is DGGITQSPKYLFRKEGQNVTLSCEQNLNHDAMYWYRQDPGQGLRLIYYSQIVNDFQKGDIAEGYSVSREKKESFPLTVTSAQKNPTAFYLCASSIDRVQYFGAGTRLSVL.

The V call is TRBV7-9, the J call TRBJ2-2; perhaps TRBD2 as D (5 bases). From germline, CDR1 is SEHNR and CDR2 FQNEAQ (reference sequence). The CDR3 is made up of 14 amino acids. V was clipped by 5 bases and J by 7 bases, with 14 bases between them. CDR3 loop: CASSPWSSGGELFF. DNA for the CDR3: TGTGCCAGCAGCCCCTGGTCAAGCGGCGGGGAGCTGTTTTTT.

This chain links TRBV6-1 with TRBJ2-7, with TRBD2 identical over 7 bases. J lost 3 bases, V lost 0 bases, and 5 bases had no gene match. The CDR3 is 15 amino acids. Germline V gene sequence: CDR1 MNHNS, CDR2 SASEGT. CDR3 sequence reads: CASSEAGGGVYEQYF. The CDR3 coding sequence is TGTGCCAGCAGTGAAGCAGGCGGGGGAGTCTACGAGCAGTACTTC.

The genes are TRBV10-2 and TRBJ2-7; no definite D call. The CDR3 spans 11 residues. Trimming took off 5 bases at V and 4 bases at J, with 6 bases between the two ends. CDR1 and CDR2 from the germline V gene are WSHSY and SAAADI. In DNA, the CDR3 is TGCGCCAGCAGTAGAGATTACGAGCAGTACTTC. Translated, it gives CASSRDYEQYF.

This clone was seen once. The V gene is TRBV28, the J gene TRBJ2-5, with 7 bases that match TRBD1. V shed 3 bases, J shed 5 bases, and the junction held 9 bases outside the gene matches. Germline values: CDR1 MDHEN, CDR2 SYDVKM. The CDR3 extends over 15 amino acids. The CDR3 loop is CASSLVGRGWETQYF. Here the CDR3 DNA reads TGTGCCAGCAGTTTGGTCGGCAGGGGGTGGGAGACCCAGTACTTC.

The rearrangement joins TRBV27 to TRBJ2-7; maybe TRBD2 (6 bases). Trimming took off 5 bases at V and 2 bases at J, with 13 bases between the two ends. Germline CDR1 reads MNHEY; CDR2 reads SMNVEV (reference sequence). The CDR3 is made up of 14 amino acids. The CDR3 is CASSPRGSAYEQYF. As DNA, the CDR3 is TGTGCCAGCAGTCCACGGGGGTCAGCCTACGAGCAGTACTTC.

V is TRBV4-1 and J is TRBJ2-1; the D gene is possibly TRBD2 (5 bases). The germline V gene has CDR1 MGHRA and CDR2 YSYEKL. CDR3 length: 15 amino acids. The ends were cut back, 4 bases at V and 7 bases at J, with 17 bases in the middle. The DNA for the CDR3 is TGCGCCAGCAGCCCCTCCCCGGGAATGGGGAATGAGCAGTTCTTC. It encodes CASSPSPGMGNEQFF.

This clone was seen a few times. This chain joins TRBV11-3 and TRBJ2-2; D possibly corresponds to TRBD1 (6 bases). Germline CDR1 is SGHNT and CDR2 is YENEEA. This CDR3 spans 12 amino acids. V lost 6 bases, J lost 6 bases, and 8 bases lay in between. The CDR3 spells CASRQGPGELFF. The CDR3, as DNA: TGTGCCAGCAGACAGGGACCCGGGGAGCTGTTTTTT. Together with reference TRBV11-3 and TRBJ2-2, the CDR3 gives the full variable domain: EAGVVQSPRYKIIEKKQPVAFWCNPISGHNTLYWYLQNLGQGPELLIRYENEEAVDDSQLPKDRFSAERLKGVDSTLKIQPAELGDSAVYLCASRQGPGELFFGEGSRLTVL.